This entry is about one T cell receptor beta chain. Its antigen remains unidentified. The treatment denotes: about 20 received Ad26.COV2.S at low or high dose, single or two shots; several received placebo; per-sample allocation not given. Sample collection was performed on day 63 after the first vaccine or placebo injection. The data were produced by immunoSEQ multiplex PCR, yet TCRdb's version contains in-frame clones alone and is incomplete. The sample holds more than 300,000 clones; just under 85% are singletons and the top ten take 2% to 2.5%. The data were obtained in a study of Ad26.COV2.S vaccination and SARS-CoV-2 variants. Study-level background: In the COV1001 trial, the donor was in the Ad26.COV2.S arm. Ad26.COV2.S was injected intramuscularly once or twice, 56 days apart. General study findings and limits: People who got the vaccine or the placebo had similar non-spike TCR breadth. Reportedly, spike-specific CD8+ and CD4+ T cell responses achieved substantial breadth once vaccination had taken place.

In germline, CDR1 is MDHEN, CDR2 SYDVKM. The CDR3 spans 15 residues. J was trimmed by 7 bases and V by 5 bases; bases with no gene match: 13. This rearrangement joins TRBV28 to TRBJ1-1; 7 bases align to TRBD1. The sample in question was peripheral blood, obtained in a trial of Ad26.COV2.S vaccine versus placebo. The source of this sequence is a person aged 18-60 years who received the Ad26.COV2.S COVID-19 vaccine or a placebo. CDR3 sequence: CASSSPGVGGNEAFF. For the CDR3, the DNA is TGTGCCAGCAGTAGCCCCGGGGTAGGGGGCAATGAAGCTTTCTTT. Combining the CDR3 with reference TRBV28 and TRBJ1-1 gives the whole variable domain DVKVTQSSRYLVKRTGEKVFLECVQDMDHENMFWYRQDPGLGLRLIYFSYDVKMKEKGDIPEGYSVSREKKERFSLILESASTNQTSMYLCASSSPGVGGNEAFFGQGTRLTVV.